The clone carrying this TCR beta chain has just a few counts. Unique molecular identifiers were incorporated when the TCRbeta library was constructed. Each CDR3 protein gets one entry after TCRdb re-called the PCR reads with MiXCR. The sample has a few hundred thousand distinct CDR3 sequences, over 8% seen once; the top ten hold roughly a tenth. This sample is part of a study of T-cell reconstitution after alpha-beta-depleted transplantation in children. This clonotype originated in a human donor who donated a stem cell graft to a child with SCID. This sample comprised PBMCs from the stem cell graft donor, obtained from the stem cell graft.

This CDR3 reads CSARGGGDYNEQFF. The CDR3 nucleotides are TGCAGTGCTAGAGGCGGCGGGGACTACAATGAGCAGTTCTTC. The genes are TRBV20-1 and TRBJ2-1, with D maybe TRBD2 (6 bases). The V end lost 1 base, the J end lost 3 bases, and 10 bases lay between the germline ends. CDR1 and CDR2 from the germline V gene are DFQATT and SNEGSKA (reference sequence). CDR3 length: 14 amino acids.